This T cell receptor (beta chain) was identified in a study of human T cells and chemical hapten exposure. Background on the study: Researchers reported sensitizing a roughly 2 cm by roughly 2 cm upper inner arm skin site with 2% DPC. Regarding the study as a whole: Expanded TCR counts at PT1 were positively correlated with the patch test score.

Ten or more counts support this clonotype. Antigen unknown. The library tagged individual cDNA molecules with unique molecular identifiers. TCRdb re-called the RACE reads through MiXCR, storing one row per CDR3 protein. In the table there are tens of thousands of distinct CDR3 sequences, 12% of which are singletons. The J segment lost 8 bases and the V segment lost 5 bases, leaving 15 bases of the junction unmatched. The germline V gene encodes CDR1 MDHEN and CDR2 SYDVKM. This CDR3 spans 17 amino acids. Time point denoted: patch test 3, about 24 weeks after DPC sensitization. The treatment was: therapeutic diphenylcyclopropenone sensitization with weekly scalp DPC.

The receptor's source is a man aged 30-40 years with alopecia areata. Some clones in this sample may be carry-over from other donors' samples. The specimen comprised whole blood, sampled in connection with sensitization to the hapten diphenylcyclopropenone (DPC). The chain carries TRBV28 and TRBJ2-1; TRBD2 aligns across 10 bases. The CDR3 DNA follows: TGTGCCAGCAGTACTTTTCGGACTAGCGGAGGAATTTATGAGCAGTTCTTC. Amino acid sequence: CASSTFRTSGGIYEQFF.